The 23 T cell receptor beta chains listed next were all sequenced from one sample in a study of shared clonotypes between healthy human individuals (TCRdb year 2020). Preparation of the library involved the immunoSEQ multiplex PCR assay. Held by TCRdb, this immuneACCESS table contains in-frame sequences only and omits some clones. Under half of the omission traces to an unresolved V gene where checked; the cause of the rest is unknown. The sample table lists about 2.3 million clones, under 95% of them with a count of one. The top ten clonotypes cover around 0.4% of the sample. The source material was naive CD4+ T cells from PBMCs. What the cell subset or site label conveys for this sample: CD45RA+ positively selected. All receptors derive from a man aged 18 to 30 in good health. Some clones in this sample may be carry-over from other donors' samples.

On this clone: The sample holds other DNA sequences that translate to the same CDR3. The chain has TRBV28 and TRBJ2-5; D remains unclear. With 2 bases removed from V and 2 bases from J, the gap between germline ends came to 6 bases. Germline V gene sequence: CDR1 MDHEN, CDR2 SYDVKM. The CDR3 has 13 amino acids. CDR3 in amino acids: CASSLAVQETQYF. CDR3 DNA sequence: TGTGCCAGCAGTTTAGCGGTTCAAGAGACCCAGTACTTC. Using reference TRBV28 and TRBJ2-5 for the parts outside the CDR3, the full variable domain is DVKVTQSSRYLVKRTGEKVFLECVQDMDHENMFWYRQDPGLGLRLIYFSYDVKMKEKGDIPEGYSVSREKKERFSLILESASTNQTSMYLCASSLAVQETQYFGPGTRLLVL.

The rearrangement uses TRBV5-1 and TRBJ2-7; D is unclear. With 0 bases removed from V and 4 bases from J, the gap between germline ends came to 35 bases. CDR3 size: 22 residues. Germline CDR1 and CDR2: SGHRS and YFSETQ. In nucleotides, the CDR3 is TGCGCCAGCAGCTTGGTACCCCGGGCGAATCTCATAAAAAATGCCTTGTTGTACGAGCAGTACTTC. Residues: CASSLVPRANLIKNALLYEQYF.

CDR3 loop: CASSLDSRTDTQYF. CDR3 coding DNA: TGTGCCAGCAGCCTGGACAGTCGCACAGATACGCAGTATTTT. The chain couples TRBV28 to TRBJ2-3, with D perhaps matching TRBD1 (6 bases). CDR3 size: 14 residues. The ends were cut back, 6 bases at V and 1 base at J, with 11 bases in the middle. Germline CDR1 is MDHEN and CDR2 is SYDVKM.

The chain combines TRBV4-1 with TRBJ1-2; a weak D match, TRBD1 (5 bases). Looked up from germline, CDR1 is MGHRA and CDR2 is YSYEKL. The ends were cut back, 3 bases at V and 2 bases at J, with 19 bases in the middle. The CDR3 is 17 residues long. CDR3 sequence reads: CASSHLPGGTQNYGYTF. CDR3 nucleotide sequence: TGCGCCAGCAGCCACCTCCCCGGCGGGACCCAAAACTATGGCTACACCTTC.

DNA of the CDR3: TGTGCCAGCAGTGGGACAGGGGGTCGAGGCCGGACCTCCTACGAGCAGTACTTC. Its protein product is CASSGTGGRGRTSYEQYF. This chain links TRBV2 with TRBJ2-7; 10 bases are a match to TRBD1. V trimming: 4 bases; J trimming: 0 bases; junction bases outside the gene matches: 12. This CDR3 comprises 18 residues. Germline values: CDR1 SNHLY, CDR2 FYNNEI.

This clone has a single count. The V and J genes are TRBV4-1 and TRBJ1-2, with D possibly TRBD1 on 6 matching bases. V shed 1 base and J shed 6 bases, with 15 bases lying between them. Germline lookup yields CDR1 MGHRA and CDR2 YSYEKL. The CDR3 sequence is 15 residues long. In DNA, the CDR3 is TGCGCCAGCAGCCAAGGAAGGGGGGGCGCGGATGGCTACACCTTC. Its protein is CASSQGRGGADGYTF.

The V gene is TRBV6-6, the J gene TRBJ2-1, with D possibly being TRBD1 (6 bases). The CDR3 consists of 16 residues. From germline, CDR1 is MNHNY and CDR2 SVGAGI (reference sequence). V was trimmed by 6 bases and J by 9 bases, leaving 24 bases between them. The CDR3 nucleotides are TGTGCCAGCAGCTATATATCAGGGGTGGTAAGCGTTGAGCAGTTCTTC. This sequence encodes CASSYISGVVSVEQFF.

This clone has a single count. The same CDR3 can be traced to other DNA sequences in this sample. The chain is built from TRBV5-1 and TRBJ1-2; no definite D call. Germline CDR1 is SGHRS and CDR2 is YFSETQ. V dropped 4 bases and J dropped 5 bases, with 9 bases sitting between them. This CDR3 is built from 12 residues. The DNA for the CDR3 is TGCGCCAGCAGCCCTGAGACATATGGCTACACCTTC. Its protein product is CASSPETYGYTF.

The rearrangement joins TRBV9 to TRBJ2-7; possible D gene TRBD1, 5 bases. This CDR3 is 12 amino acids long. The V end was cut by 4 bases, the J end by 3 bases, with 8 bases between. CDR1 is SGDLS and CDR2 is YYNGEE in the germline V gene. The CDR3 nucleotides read TGTGCCAGCAGCACACAGGACTACGAGCAGTACTTC. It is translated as CASSTQDYEQYF.

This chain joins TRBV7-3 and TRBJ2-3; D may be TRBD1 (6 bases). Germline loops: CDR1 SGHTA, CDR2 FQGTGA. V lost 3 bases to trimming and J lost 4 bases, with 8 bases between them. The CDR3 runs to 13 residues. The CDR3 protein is CASSFQGSDTQYF. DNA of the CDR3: TGTGCCAGCAGCTTTCAGGGGTCAGATACGCAGTATTTT. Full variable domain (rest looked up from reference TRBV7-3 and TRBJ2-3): GAGVSQTPSNKVTEKGKYVELRCDPISGHTALYWYRQSLGQGPEFLIYFQGTGAADDSGLPNDRFFAVRPEGSVSTLKIQRTERGDSAVYLCASSFQGSDTQYFGPGTRLTVL.

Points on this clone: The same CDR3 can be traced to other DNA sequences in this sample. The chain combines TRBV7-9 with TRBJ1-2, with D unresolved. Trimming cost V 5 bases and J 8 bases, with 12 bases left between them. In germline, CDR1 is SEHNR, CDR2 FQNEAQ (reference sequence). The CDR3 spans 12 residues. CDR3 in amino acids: CASSPSGRGYTF. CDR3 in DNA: TGTGCCAGCAGCCCCAGCGGCCGAGGCTACACCTTC.

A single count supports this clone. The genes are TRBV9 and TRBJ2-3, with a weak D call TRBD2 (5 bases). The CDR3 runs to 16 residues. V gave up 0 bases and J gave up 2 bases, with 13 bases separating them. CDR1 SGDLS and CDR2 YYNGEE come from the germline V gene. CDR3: CASSVGVAPYTDTQYF. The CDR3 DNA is TGTGCCAGCAGCGTAGGCGTAGCGCCCTACACAGATACGCAGTATTTT. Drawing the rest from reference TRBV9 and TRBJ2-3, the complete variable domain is DSGVTQTPKHLITATGQRVTLRCSPRSGDLSVYWYQQSLDQGLQFLIQYYNGEERAKGNILERFSAQQFPDLHSELNLSSLELGDSALYFCASSVGVAPYTDTQYFGPGTRLTVL.

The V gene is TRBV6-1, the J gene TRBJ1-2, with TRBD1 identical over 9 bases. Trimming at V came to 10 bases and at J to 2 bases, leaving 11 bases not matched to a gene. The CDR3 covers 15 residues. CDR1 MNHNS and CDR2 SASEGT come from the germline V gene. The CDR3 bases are TGTGCCAACAACCCATTCGGACAGGGGAACTATGGCTACACCTTC. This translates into CANNPFGQGNYGYTF.

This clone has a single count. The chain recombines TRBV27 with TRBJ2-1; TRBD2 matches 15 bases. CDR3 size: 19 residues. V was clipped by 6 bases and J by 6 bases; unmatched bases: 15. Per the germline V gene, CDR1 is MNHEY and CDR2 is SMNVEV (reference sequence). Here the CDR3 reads CASRPPGLAGGGVVNEQFF. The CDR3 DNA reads TGTGCCAGCAGACCGCCGGGACTAGCGGGAGGAGGGGTAGTCAATGAGCAGTTCTTC.

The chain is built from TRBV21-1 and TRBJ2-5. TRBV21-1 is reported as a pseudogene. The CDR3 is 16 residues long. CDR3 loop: CASSKALKAHNETQYF. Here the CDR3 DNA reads TGTGCCAGCAGCAAAGCACTTAAGGCGCATAACGAGACCCAGTACTTC.

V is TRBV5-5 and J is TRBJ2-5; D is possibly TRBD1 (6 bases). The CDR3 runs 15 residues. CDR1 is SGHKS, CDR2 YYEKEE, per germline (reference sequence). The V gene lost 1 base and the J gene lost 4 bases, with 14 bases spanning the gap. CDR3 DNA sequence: TGTGCCAGCAGCTTGTTGACAGGAACACGAGAGACCCAGTACTTC. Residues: CASSLLTGTRETQYF.

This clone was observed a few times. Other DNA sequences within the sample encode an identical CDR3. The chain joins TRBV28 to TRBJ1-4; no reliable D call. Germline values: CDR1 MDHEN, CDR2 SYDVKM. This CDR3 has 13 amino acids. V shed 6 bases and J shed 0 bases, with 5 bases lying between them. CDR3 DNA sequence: TGTGCCAGCAGCAGAGCAACTAATGAAAAACTGTTTTTT. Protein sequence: CASSRATNEKLFF. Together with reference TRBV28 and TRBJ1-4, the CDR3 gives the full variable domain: DVKVTQSSRYLVKRTGEKVFLECVQDMDHENMFWYRQDPGLGLRLIYFSYDVKMKEKGDIPEGYSVSREKKERFSLILESASTNQTSMYLCASSRATNEKLFFGSGTQLSVL.

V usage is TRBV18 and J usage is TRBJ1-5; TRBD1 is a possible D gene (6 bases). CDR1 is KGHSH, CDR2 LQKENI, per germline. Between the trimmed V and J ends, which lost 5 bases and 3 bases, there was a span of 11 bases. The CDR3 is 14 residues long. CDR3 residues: CASSGQGHNQPQHF. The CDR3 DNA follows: TGTGCCAGCTCAGGCCAGGGGCACAATCAGCCCCAGCATTTT.

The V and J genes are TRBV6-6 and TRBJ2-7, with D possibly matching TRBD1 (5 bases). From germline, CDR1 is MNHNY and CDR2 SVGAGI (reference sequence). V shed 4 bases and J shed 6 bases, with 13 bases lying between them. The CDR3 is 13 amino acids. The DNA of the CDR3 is TGTGCCAGCAGTTTAGGGGTAGCCTGCGAGCAGTACTTC. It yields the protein CASSLGVACEQYF.

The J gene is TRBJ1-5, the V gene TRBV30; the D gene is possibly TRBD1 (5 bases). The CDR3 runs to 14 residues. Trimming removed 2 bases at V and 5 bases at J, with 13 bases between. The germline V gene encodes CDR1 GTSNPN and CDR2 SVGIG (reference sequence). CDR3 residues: CAWSITGAYQPQHF. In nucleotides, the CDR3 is TGTGCCTGGAGTATCACCGGGGCCTATCAGCCCCAGCATTTT. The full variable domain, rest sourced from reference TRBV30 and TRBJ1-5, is SQTIHQWPATLVQPVGSPLSLECTVEGTSNPNLYWYRQAAGRGLQLLFYSVGIGQISSEVPQNLSASRPQDRQFILSSKKLLLSDSGFYLCAWSITGAYQPQHFGDGTRLSIL.

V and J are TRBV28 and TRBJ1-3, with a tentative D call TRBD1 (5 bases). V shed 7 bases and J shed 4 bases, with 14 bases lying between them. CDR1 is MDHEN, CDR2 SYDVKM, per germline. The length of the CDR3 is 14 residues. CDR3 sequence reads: CASTIGGRGNTIYF. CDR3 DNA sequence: TGTGCCAGCACCATCGGGGGGAGAGGAAACACCATATATTTT.

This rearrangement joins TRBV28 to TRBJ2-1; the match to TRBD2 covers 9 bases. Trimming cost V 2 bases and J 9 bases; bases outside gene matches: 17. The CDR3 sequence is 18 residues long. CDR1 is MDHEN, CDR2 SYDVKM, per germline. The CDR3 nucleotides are TGTGCCAGCAGTTTAAATTATGTTTGGCGGGAGGGCCAACGTGAGCAGTTCTTC. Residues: CASSLNYVWREGQREQFF.

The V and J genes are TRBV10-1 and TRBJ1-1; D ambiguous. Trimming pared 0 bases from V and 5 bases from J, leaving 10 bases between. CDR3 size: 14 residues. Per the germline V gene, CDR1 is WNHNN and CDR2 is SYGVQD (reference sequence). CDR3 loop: CASSESNRVTEAFF. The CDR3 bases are TGCGCCAGCAGTGAGTCGAACCGGGTGACTGAAGCTTTCTTT.